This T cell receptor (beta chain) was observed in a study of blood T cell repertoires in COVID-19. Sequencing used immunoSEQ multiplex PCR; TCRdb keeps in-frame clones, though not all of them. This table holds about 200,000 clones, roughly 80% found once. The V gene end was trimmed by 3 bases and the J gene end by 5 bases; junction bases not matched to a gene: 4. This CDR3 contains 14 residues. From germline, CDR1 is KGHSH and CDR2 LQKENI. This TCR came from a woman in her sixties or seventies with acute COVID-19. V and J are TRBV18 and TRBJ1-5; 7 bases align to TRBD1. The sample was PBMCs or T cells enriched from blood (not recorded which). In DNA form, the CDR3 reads TGTGCCAGCTCACCCGGGACAGCGGATCAGCCCCAGCATTTT. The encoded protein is CASSPGTADQPQHF.